These 3 T cell receptor beta chains came from one sample sequenced in a study of T cell repertoires in cytomegalovirus infection. Which antigens these TCRs recognize remains unknown. TCRdb fed the reads into MiXCR, producing one record per CDR3 protein. The sample holds around 47,000 distinct CDR3 sequences, about 20% seen once. The sample in question was CD8+ T cells from cultured PBMCs, obtained from culture after CMV antigen stimulation. These receptor sequences come from a human donor in good health (CMV status not recorded). Some clones in this sample may be carry-over from other donors' samples.

V gene TRBV6-1 combines with J gene TRBJ2-1; 7 bases match TRBD1. The CDR3 loop spans 13 amino acids. V shed 6 bases and J 6 bases; nucleotides not matched to a gene: 5. Germline CDR1 MNHNS, CDR2 SASEGT. CDR3 DNA sequence: TGTGCCAGCAGGAGAGACAGGGCCAATGAGCAGTTCTTC. Translating gives CASRRDRANEQFF.

This clonotype occurred a few times. V usage is TRBV12-3 or TRBV12-4 and J usage is TRBJ2-3; D is perhaps TRBD1 (6 bases). This CDR3 is 13 amino acids long. V was cut by 7 bases and J by 1 base, with 9 bases left in between. CDR3 protein: CASNRQGTDTQYF. The CDR3 region has the DNA TGTGCCAGCAACCGACAGGGCACAGATACGCAGTATTTT.

This chain connects TRBV4-3 to TRBJ1-1; D perhaps matches TRBD1 (5 bases). Germline loops: CDR1 LGHNA, CDR2 YSLEER. The germline V and J ends were trimmed by 0 bases and 6 bases, with 14 bases remaining between them. The CDR3 is made up of 15 amino acids. CDR3: CASSQDGATNAEAFF. The CDR3 bases are TGCGCCAGCAGCCAAGACGGGGCAACTAACGCTGAAGCTTTCTTT.